These T cell receptor beta chains were read from a single sample in a study of T-cell memory formation after mild COVID-19. Via MiXCR, TCRdb re-called the 5' RACE reads, giving one row per CDR3 protein. Among 110,000 to 150,000 distinct CDR3 sequences listed, 13% to 15% were seen once. The sequenced material came from PBMCs or a T cell subset sorted from them (not recorded which). These receptor sequences come from an adult woman who had mild COVID-19 (a few samples of this study predate the infection). Cell type and time point are not known. CDR3s include the opening cysteine and the closing phenylalanine or tryptophan. The D gene is left open where the match is weak. For some rows the clone size is stated as once, few or many, or as a class when expanded; others skip it.

v_gene	abundance	j_gene	d_gene	CDR3nt	CDR3aa
TRBV3-1	many	TRBJ2-3	.	TGTGCCAGCAGCCAAGGAGCTAGATACACAGATACGCAGTATTTT	CASSQGARYTDTQYF
TRBV27	.	TRBJ2-1	TRBD2	TGTGCCAGCAGTTTGGTACTGGCGGGGGATTACAATGAGCAGTTCTTC	CASSLVLAGDYNEQFF
TRBV6-5	many	TRBJ2-7	.	TGTGCCAGCAGTTATCTGGACGTCGACGAGCAGTACTTC	CASSYLDVDEQYF
TRBV12-3/TRBV12-4	.	TRBJ2-7	.	TGTGCCAGCAGTTCGGCGGTCTACGAGCAGTACTTC	CASSSAVYEQYF
TRBV12-5	.	TRBJ1-1	TRBD1	TGTGCTAGTGGCGGGGACAGGGGACTCTCCCAGAACACTGAAGCTTTCTTT	CASGGDRGLSQNTEAFF
TRBV5-5	.	TRBJ1-5	.	TGTGCCAGCAGCCCCGATACGCAGTTCGCTAATCAGCCCCAGCATTTT	CASSPDTQFANQPQHF
TRBV6-6	.	TRBJ2-7	TRBD2	TGTGCCAGCATTGAGGGACTAGCGGGAGTACGTCCCTACTACGAGCAGTACTTC	CASIEGLAGVRPYYEQYF
TRBV5-4	.	TRBJ2-7	.	TGTGCCAGCAGCTTGGCCGAAGAAGGAAACCAGTACTTC	CASSLAEEGNQYF
TRBV19	.	TRBJ2-1	.	TGTGCCAGTAGTATAGTATCGGCCGGGCCCTACAATGAGCAGTTCTTC	CASSIVSAGPYNEQFF
TRBV20-1	few	TRBJ1-2	TRBD1	TGCAGTGCTCCGGACAGGAATAACTATGGCTACACCTTC	CSAPDRNNYGYTF
TRBV20-1	few	TRBJ2-1	TRBD2	TGCAGTGCTAGAGGCTCCCTAGCGGGGAGTTACTACAATGAGCAGTTCTTC	CSARGSLAGSYYNEQFF